These 21 T cell receptor beta chains originate from one sample sequenced in a study of tumor-infiltrating lymphocytes in primary liver carcinoma. Bulk tissue was left unsorted, and RNA and DNA were co-extracted from about 20-30 mg of it. The investigators made TCR beta cDNA from 400 to 500 ng total RNA, using a constant-region primer. Employing slightly modified ARM-PCR, three nested multiplex PCR rounds were run, and these gave rise to the TCR beta libraries. Primers for the first two PCR rounds were TRBV1-TRBV30 forward primers and a C-beta reverse primer (about 11 cycles per round). TCRdb re-called the multiplex PCR reads through MiXCR, storing one row per CDR3 protein. The sample holds roughly 120,000 distinct CDR3 sequences; roughly three fifths are singletons and the top ten take around 9.7%. The sequenced sample was liver tumor tissue from sampling region 1. Subset denoted: tumor region T1, superior pole. These receptors were collected from a woman aged 55-70 years with primary liver carcinoma and hepatitis B virus infection.

A word on this clonotype: A read error may account for a junction end that differs from germline. This rearrangement joins TRBV28 to TRBJ2-3; 7 bases match TRBD1. The CDR3 sequence is 18 residues long. Per the germline V gene, CDR1 is MDHEN and CDR2 is SYDVKM. The CDR3 coding sequence is TGTGCCAGCAGTCCTACTCGGACAGGTCGGAGGTACACAGATACGCTGTATTTT. It codes for CASSPTRTGRRYTDTLYF.

On this clonotype: This likely comes from a read error, as the CDR3 has no conserved phenylalanine or tryptophan at its end. No DNA is shown, since the ends of the CDR3 on it are uncertain; the CDR3 is the one TCRdb lists. The V gene is TRBV11-2, the J gene TRBJ2-7; the table assigns TRBD2, which was not confirmed against the DNA. Germline assignment: CDR1 SGHAT and CDR2 FQNNGV. Counting both end residues, the CDR3 totals 14 amino acids. The CDR3 spells CASSTTSVGYERYS.

This clonotype was seen many times. This chain connects TRBV4-1 to TRBJ2-7, with 8 bases lining up with TRBD2. The CDR3 spans 15 residues. Germline loops: CDR1 MGHRA, CDR2 YSYEKL. With V trimmed by 0 bases and J by 3 bases, 4 bases remained unmatched. The CDR3 DNA sequence: TGCGCCAGCAGCCAAGATCATGGGACTAGCTACGAGCAGTACTTC. This translates into CASSQDHGTSYEQYF.

This clonotype was counted many times. J is TRBJ1-1 and V is TRBV7-8, with unresolved D. Trimming pared 6 bases from V and 0 bases from J, leaving 11 bases between. The CDR3 has 14 residues. Germline CDR1 and CDR2: SGHVS and FQNEAQ. CDR3 bases: TGTGCCAGCAGTATGGCCACGATGAACACTGAAGCTTTCTTT. Its protein product is CASSMATMNTEAFF.

To note about this clonotype: A much larger clonotype is one base distant, so this may be a read error. The genes are TRBV10-1 and TRBJ1-5; 8 bases match TRBD1. Germline CDR1 reads WNHNN; CDR2 reads SYGVQD (reference sequence). CDR3 length: 13 amino acids. V lost 6 bases, J lost 6 bases, and 4 bases stayed unmatched. CDR3 coding DNA: TGCGCCAGCAGGGGACAGGAACTTCAGCCCCAGCATTTT. This gives the protein CASRGQELQPQHF.

This clonotype was observed a few times. J is TRBJ2-2 and V is TRBV10-3; TRBD2 matches at 9 bases. J gave up 0 bases and V 7 bases, and 6 bases lay outside the gene matches. Germline V lookup: CDR1 ENHRY, CDR2 SYGVKD. This CDR3 spans 16 amino acids. CDR3 protein: CAIKTTSGANTGELFF. In DNA form, the CDR3 reads TGTGCCATCAAAACGACTAGCGGAGCGAACACCGGGGAGCTGTTTTTT.

This clonotype was observed many times. The gene calls are TRBV4-1 and TRBJ2-5; D is possibly TRBD1 or TRBD2 (6 bases each). Trimming left V 5 bases short and J 4 bases short, with 17 bases between. Germline V CDR1 and CDR2: MGHRA, YSYEKL. The CDR3 is 15 amino acids. The CDR3 is CASSTTLGGLETQYF. CDR3 nucleotides: TGCGCCAGCAGCACAACTCTAGGGGGGCTAGAGACCCAGTACTTC.

This clonotype was recorded a few times. This chain links TRBV6-1 with TRBJ2-3; D might be TRBD2 (5 bases). This CDR3 is built from 15 residues. V was pared by 6 bases and J by 1 base, with 14 bases between. Germline V CDR1 and CDR2: MNHNS, SASEGT. The chain's CDR3 is CASSPGRGGTDTQYF. CDR3 in DNA: TGTGCCAGCAGCCCGGGCCGGGGAGGCACAGATACGCAGTATTTT.

On this clonotype: The germline gene is not matched at one end of the junction; a read error may be the cause. V usage is TRBV28 and J usage is TRBJ2-1, with 13 bases matching TRBD2. The CDR3 contains 15 residues. Looked up from germline, CDR1 is MDHEN and CDR2 is SYDVKM. The CDR3 DNA reads as TGTACCAGTAGTCTCTGGACTAGCGGGAGCTATGATCAGTTCTTC. It is translated as CTSSLWTSGSYDQFF.

On this clonotype itself: Given the absence of the conserved phenylalanine or tryptophan at the CDR3 end, a read error is likely. It is unclear where the CDR3 begins or ends on the DNA, so no DNA is shown, and the CDR3 is as TCRdb lists it. CDR3 in amino acids: CSVDSGSTETFS. The chain employs TRBV29-1 and TRBJ1-1. The germline V gene encodes CDR1 SQVTM and CDR2 ANQGSEA. The CDR3 numbers 12 amino acids, ends counted.

This clonotype was counted between two and nine times. The rearrangement joins TRBV5-1 to TRBJ2-2; 9 bases align to TRBD1. The CDR3 loop spans 15 amino acids. Germline V gene lookup returns CDR1 SGHRS and CDR2 YFSETQ. Unmatched junction bases numbered 1, after V lost 0 bases and J lost 4 bases. The CDR3 protein is CASSLGQGVTGELFF. The DNA of the CDR3 is TGCGCCAGCAGCTTGGGACAGGGGGTCACCGGGGAGCTGTTTTTT.

A remark on this clonotype: Likely a read error: the CDR3 ends without its conserved phenylalanine or tryptophan. The chain employs TRBV28 and TRBJ1-1, with D possibly TRBD1 on 6 matching bases. The CDR3 sequence is 16 residues long. The germline V gene encodes CDR1 MDHEN and CDR2 SYDVKM. V dropped 2 bases and J dropped 0 bases, with 13 bases sitting between them. CDR3 sequence: CASSLNRVRMNTEAFI. The DNA for the CDR3 is TGTGCCAGCAGTTTAAACAGGGTGAGGATGAACACTGAAGCTTTCATT.

On this clonotype: This may stem from a read error, because a much larger clone lies one nucleotide away. Without the conserved terminal phenylalanine or tryptophan, this CDR3 likely stems from a read error. The chain uses TRBV28 and TRBJ2-7; D is unclear. CDR3 length equals 13 residues. Germline V gene data show CDR1 as MDHEN and CDR2 as SYDVKM. V was trimmed by 4 bases and J by 0 bases, leaving 7 bases between them. This CDR3 reads CASSSINSYEQYL. The CDR3 region has the DNA TGTGCCAGCAGTTCCATAAACTCCTACGAGCAGTACTTA.

This clonotype appeared a single time. One base away lies a much larger clone, so this may be a sequencing read error. The chain has TRBV12-3 or TRBV12-4 and TRBJ2-2, with D possibly being TRBD2 (5 bases). This CDR3 region has 13 residues. CDR3 residues: CASSLTGPGELLF. In DNA form, the CDR3 reads TGTGCCAGCAGTTTGACGGGCCCCGGGGAGCTGCTTTTT.

This clonotype was counted at least ten times. The rearrangement uses TRBV6-2 or TRBV6-3 and TRBJ1-5, with TRBD1 matching 8 bases. The CDR3 consists of 13 residues. With 6 bases clipped from V and 7 bases from J, the junction kept 5 bases outside the gene matches. Germline CDR1 reads MNHEY; CDR2 reads SVGEGT. CDR3 sequence reads: CASRTGGGQPQHF. In DNA, the CDR3 is TGTGCCAGCAGAACAGGGGGGGGACAGCCCCAGCATTTT.

With regard to this clonotype: The junction departs from the called germline gene at one end, perhaps through a read error. The rearrangement uses TRBV28 and TRBJ1-3, with TRBD1 matching over 8 bases. The germline gives CDR1 MDHEN, CDR2 SYDVKM. The CDR3 loop spans 16 amino acids. The CDR3 DNA reads as TGTTCCAGCAGTTTGGCGGGACAGGCGACTGGAAACACCATATATTTT. It is translated as CSSSLAGQATGNTIYF.

This clonotype appeared once. The CDR3 does not end in the conserved phenylalanine or tryptophan, so this is likely a read error. This chain links TRBV6-5 with TRBJ1-1, with D unclear. From germline, CDR1 is MNHEY and CDR2 SVGAGI. V was shortened by 7 bases and J by 5 bases, with 11 bases between the two germline ends. CDR3 length: 12 residues. The chain's CDR3 is CASTGVGTEAFT. The CDR3 DNA reads as TGTGCCAGCACCGGCGTAGGAACTGAAGCTTTCACT.

About this clonotype itself: Germline is not matched at one junction end, which may reflect a read error. The CDR3 region is CASSRTSGLLYEQCF. The CDR3 bases are TGTGCCAGCAGCCGCACTAGCGGACTTCTCTACGAGCAGTGCTTC. This chain connects TRBV14 to TRBJ2-7, with TRBD2 matching over 8 bases. The germline CDR1 and CDR2 sequences are SGHDN and FVKESK. This CDR3 has 15 residues.

The chain carries TRBV11-2 and TRBJ2-2; D uncertain. V shed 7 bases and J shed 3 bases, with 15 bases lying between them. The germline gives CDR1 SGHAT, CDR2 FQNNGV. CDR3 length equals 15 residues. The CDR3 DNA reads as TGTGCCAGCATCTTGGAACAGTCTCACACCGGGGAGCTGTTTTTT. The encoded protein is CASILEQSHTGELFF.

This clonotype was detected only once. At one end, the junction sequence differs from germline, possibly due to a read error. This chain uses TRBV5-1 with TRBJ2-4; 8 bases are a match to TRBD1. CDR1 and CDR2 from the germline V gene are SGHRS and YFSETQ. CDR3 length: 16 residues. In DNA, the CDR3 is TGCGCCAACAGCTTGGTTCAGGGGGCGGATAGGGACATTCAGTACTTC. Its protein is CANSLVQGADRDIQYF.

For this clonotype: A much larger clone lies a single base off, so this may be a read error. This chain connects TRBV12-3 or TRBV12-4 to TRBJ2-2, with D perhaps TRBD1 (5 bases). V lost 7 bases to trimming and J lost 4 bases, with 16 bases between them. The CDR3 totals 15 residues. The CDR3 region is CASTNRKTSTGELFF. CDR3 DNA sequence: TGTGCCAGCACCAACAGGAAAACCTCCACCGGGGAGCTGTTTTTT.